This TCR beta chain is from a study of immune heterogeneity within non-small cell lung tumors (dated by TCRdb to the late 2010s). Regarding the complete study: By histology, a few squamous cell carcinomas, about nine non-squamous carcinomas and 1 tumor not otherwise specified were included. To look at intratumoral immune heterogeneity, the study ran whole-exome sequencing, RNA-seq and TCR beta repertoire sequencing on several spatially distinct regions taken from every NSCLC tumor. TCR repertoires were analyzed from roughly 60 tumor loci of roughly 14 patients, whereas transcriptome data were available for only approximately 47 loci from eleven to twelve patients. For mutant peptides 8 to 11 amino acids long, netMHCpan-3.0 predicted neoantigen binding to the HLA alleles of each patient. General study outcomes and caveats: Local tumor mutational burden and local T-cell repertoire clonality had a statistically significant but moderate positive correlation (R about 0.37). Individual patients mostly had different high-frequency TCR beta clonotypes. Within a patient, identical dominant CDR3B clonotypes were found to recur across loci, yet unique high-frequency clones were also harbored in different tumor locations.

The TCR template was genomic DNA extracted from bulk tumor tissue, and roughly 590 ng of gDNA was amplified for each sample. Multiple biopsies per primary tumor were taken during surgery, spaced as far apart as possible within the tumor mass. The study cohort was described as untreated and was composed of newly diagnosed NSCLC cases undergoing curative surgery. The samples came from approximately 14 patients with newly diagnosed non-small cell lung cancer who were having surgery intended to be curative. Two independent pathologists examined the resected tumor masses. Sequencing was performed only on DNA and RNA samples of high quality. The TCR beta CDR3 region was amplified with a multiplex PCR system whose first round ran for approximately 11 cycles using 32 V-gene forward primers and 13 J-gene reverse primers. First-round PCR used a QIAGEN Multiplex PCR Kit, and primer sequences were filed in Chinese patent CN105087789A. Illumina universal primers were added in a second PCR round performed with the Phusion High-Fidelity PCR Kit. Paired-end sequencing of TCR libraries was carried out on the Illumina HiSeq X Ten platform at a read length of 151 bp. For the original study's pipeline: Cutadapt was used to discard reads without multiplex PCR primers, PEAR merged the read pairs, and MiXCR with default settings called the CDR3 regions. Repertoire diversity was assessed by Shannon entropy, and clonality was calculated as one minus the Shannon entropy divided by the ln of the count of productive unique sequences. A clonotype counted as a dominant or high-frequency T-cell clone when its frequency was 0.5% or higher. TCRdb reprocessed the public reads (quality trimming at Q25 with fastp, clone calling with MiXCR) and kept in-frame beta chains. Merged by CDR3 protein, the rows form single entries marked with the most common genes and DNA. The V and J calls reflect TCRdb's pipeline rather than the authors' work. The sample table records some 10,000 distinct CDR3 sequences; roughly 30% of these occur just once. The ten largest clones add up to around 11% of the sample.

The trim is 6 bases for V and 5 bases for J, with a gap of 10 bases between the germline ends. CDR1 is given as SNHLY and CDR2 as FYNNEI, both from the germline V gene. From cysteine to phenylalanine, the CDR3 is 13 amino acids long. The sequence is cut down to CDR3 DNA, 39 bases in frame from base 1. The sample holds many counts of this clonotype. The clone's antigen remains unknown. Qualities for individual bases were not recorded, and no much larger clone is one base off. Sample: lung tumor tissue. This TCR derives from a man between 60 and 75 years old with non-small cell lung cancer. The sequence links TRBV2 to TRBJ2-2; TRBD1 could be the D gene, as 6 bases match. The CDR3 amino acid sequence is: CASRETGTGELFF. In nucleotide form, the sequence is TGTGCCAGCAGGGAGACAGGAACCGGGGAGCTGTTTTTT.